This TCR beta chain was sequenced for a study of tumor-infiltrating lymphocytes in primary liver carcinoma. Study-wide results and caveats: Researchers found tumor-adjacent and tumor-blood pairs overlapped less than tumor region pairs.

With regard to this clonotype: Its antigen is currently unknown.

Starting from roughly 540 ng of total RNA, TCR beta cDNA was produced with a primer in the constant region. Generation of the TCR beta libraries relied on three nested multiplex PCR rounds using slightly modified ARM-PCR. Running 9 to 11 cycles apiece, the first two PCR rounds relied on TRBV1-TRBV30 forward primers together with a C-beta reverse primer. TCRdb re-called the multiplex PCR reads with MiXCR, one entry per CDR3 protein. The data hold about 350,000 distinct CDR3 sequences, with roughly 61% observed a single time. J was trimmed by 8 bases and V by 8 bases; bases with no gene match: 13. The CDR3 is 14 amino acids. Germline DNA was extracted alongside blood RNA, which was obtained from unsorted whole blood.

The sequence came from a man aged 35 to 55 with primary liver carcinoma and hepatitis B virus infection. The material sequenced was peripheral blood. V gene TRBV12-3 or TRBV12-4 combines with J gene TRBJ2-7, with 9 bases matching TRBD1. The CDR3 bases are TGTGCCAGCTGTATCGGCGGACAGGGGATTCAGCAGTACTTC. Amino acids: CASCIGGQGIQQYF.